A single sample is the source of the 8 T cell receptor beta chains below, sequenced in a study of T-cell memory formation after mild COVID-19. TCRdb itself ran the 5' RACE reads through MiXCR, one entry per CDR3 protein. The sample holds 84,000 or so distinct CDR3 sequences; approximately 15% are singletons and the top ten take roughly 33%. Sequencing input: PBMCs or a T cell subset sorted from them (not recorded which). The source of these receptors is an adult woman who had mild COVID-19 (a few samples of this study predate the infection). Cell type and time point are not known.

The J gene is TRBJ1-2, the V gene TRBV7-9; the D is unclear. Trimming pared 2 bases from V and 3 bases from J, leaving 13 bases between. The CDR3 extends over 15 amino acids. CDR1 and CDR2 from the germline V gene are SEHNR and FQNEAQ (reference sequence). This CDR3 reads CASSLSQRVDYGYTF. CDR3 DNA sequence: TGTGCCAGCAGCTTATCGCAGAGAGTAGACTATGGCTACACCTTC. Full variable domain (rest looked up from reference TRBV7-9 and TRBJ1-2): DTGVSQNPRHKITKRGQNVTFRCDPISEHNRLYWYRQTLGQGPEFLTYFQNEAQLEKSRLLSDRFSAERPKGSFSTLEIQRTEQGDSAMYLCASSLSQRVDYGYTFGSGTRLTVV.

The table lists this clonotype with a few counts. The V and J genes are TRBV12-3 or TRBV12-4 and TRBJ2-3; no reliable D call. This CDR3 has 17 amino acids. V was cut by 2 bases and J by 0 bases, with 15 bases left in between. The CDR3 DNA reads TGTGCCAGCAGTTTATCCCGGACGGGTTCTAGCACAGATACGCAGTATTTT. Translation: CASSLSRTGSSTDTQYF.

CDR3 region: CASSLTGTGYETQYF. In DNA form, the CDR3 reads TGTGCCAGCAGCCTCACCGGGACAGGGTACGAGACCCAGTACTTC. This chain links TRBV7-8 with TRBJ2-5, with 9 bases identical to TRBD1. After removal of 5 bases from V and 5 bases from J, the junction contained 9 bases not matched to a gene. This CDR3 is built from 15 residues. Looked up from germline, CDR1 is SGHVS and CDR2 is FQNEAQ.

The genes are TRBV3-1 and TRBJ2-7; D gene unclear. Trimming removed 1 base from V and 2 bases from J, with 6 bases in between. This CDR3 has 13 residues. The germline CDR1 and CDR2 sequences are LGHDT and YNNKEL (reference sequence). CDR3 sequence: CASSQGATYEQYF. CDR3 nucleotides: TGTGCCAGCAGCCAAGGTGCAACCTACGAGCAGTACTTC.

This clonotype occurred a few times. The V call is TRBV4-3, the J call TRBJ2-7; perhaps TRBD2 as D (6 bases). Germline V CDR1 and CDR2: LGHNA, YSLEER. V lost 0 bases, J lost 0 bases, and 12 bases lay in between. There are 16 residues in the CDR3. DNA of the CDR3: TGCGCCAGCAGCCAAGAACGTCTAGCGAGCTCCTACGAGCAGTACTTC. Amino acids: CASSQERLASSYEQYF.

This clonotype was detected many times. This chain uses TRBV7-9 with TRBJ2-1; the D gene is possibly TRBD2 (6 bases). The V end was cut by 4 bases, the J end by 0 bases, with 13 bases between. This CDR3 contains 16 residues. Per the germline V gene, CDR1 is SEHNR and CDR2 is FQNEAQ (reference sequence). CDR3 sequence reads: CASSSRDGSSYNEQFF. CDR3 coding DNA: TGTGCCAGCAGCTCTCGGGACGGGAGCTCCTACAATGAGCAGTTCTTC.

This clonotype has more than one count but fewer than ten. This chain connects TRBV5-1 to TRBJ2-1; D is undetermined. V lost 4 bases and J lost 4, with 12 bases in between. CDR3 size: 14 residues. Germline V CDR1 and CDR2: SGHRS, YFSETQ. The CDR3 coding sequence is TGCGCCAGCAGCCCCGGCCAGTTGTACAATGAGCAGTTCTTC. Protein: CASSPGQLYNEQFF.

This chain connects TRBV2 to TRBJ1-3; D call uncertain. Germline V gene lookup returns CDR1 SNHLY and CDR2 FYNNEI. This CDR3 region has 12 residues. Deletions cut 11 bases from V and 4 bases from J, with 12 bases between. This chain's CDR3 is CAFRRRGNTIYF. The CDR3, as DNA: TGTGCCTTTAGACGGAGGGGAAACACCATATATTTT.